Shown below are 27 T cell receptor beta chains from a single sample sequenced in a study of control samples from healthy donors and cancer patients. The repertoire was sequenced with immunoSEQ multiplex PCR; TCRdb's copy has only in-frame clones and lacks some. The profile shows about 140,000 clones, more than 80% of them singletons. The material sequenced was blood. These receptors originate from a man aged 18 to 35 in good health.

V gene TRBV7-9 combines with J gene TRBJ2-7, with D perhaps matching TRBD1 or TRBD2 (5 bases each). V lost 3 bases and J 0 bases, leaving 12 bases between the germline ends. The CDR3 has 15 amino acids. Germline-derived CDR1 and CDR2 are SEHNR and FQNEAQ (reference sequence). This chain's CDR3 is CASSFGAGSSYEQYF. The CDR3 DNA follows: TGTGCCAGCAGCTTCGGAGCAGGGAGCTCCTACGAGCAGTACTTC.

The rearrangement joins TRBV7-8 to TRBJ2-2; D remains unclear. Deletions cut 5 bases from V and 2 bases from J, with 9 bases between. The CDR3 extends over 14 amino acids. The germline gives CDR1 SGHVS, CDR2 FQNEAQ. In DNA form, the CDR3 reads TGTGCCAGCAGCGCTCGATCCAACACCGGGGAGCTGTTTTTT. Its translation: CASSARSNTGELFF.

The V and J genes are TRBV4-1 and TRBJ1-2; D call uncertain. The CDR3 contains 14 residues. Germline V CDR1 and CDR2: MGHRA, YSYEKL. V lost 0 bases to trimming and J lost 9 bases, with 14 bases between them. CDR3 sequence: CASSQDSGYYSYTF. CDR3 nucleotide sequence: TGCGCCAGCAGCCAAGATTCGGGATATTATAGCTACACCTTC.

This chain links TRBV6-1 with TRBJ2-6, with 10 nucleotides matching TRBD2. The V gene end was trimmed by 3 bases and the J gene end by 1 base; junction bases not matched to a gene: 9. The CDR3 sequence is 19 residues long. Germline V gene data show CDR1 as MNHNS and CDR2 as SASEGT. CDR3 DNA sequence: TGTGCCAGCAGTGAGGCTAGCGGGGGCCCACGTTCTGGGGCCAACGTCCTGACTTTC. Encoded protein: CASSEASGGPRSGANVLTF.

J is TRBJ2-7 and V is TRBV5-4; 9 nucleotides align to TRBD1. Trimming removed 2 bases from V and 2 bases from J; junction bases left unmatched: 5. This CDR3 is 15 amino acids long. Germline V gives CDR1 SGHNT, CDR2 YYREEE (reference sequence). CDR3: CASSFGQGPTYEQYF. Written as DNA, the CDR3 is TGTGCCAGCAGCTTTGGACAGGGGCCCACCTACGAGCAGTACTTC.

This clone has a single count. The chain employs TRBV28 and TRBJ2-7; D gene uncertain. Germline V gene lookup returns CDR1 MDHEN and CDR2 SYDVKM. CDR3 size: 14 residues. Trimming stripped 0 bases from V and 3 bases from J, with 9 bases between. CDR3 DNA: TGTGCCAGCAGTTTATGGGGCGTGGGCTACGAGCAGTACTTC. It encodes CASSLWGVGYEQYF.

This chain links TRBV25-1 with TRBJ1-6; perhaps TRBD1 as D (5 bases). Germline V lookup: CDR1 MGHDK, CDR2 SYGVNS. The CDR3 is 13 amino acids. Trimming pared 4 bases from V and 6 bases from J, leaving 7 bases between. In DNA form, the CDR3 reads TGTGCCAGCAGTGCCGGGGCTAATTCACCCCTCCACTTT. Its protein product is CASSAGANSPLHF.

This sequence joins TRBV7-2 and TRBJ1-3; maybe TRBD1 (6 bases). Germline V gene lookup returns CDR1 SGHTA and CDR2 FQGNSA. The CDR3 spans 18 residues. V lost 1 base, J lost 0 bases, and 16 bases lay in between. Here the CDR3 reads CASSLDPDRSLSGNTIYF. CDR3 sequence (DNA): TGTGCCAGCAGCTTAGACCCCGACAGGTCCCTCTCTGGAAACACCATATATTTT. Using reference TRBV7-2 and TRBJ1-3 for the parts outside the CDR3, the full variable domain is GAGVSQSPSNKVTEKGKDVELRCDPISGHTALYWYRQSLGQGLEFLIYFQGNSAPDKSGLPSDRFSAERTGGSVSTLTIQRTQQEDSAVYLCASSLDPDRSLSGNTIYFGEGSWLTVV.

V is TRBV6-6 and J is TRBJ1-2, with 7 positions matching TRBD1. The CDR3 is 14 residues long. Germline values: CDR1 MNHNY, CDR2 SVGAGI (reference sequence). The J segment lost 2 bases and the V segment lost 8 bases, leaving 8 bases of the junction unmatched. The CDR3 loop reads CASGAGQTNYGYTF. The CDR3 DNA reads TGTGCCAGCGGCGCGGGACAGACAAACTATGGCTACACCTTC.

A few counts support this clone. The CDR3, as DNA: TGTGCCAGCAGCCAGACAGGGGACTATGGCTACACCTTC. It is translated as CASSQTGDYGYTF. This sequence joins TRBV7-3 and TRBJ1-2; 8 positions agree with TRBD1. The CDR3 has 13 residues. V was clipped by 5 bases and J by 3 bases; unmatched bases: 2. The germline V gene encodes CDR1 SGHTA and CDR2 FQGTGA.

CDR3 region: CASSPQGILGNTIYF. CDR3 DNA sequence: TGTGCCAGCAGTCCACAGGGAATTCTTGGAAACACCATATATTTT. The chain has TRBV6-2 or TRBV6-3 and TRBJ1-3; possible D gene TRBD1, 6 bases. This CDR3 comprises 15 residues. Germline CDR1 MNHEY, CDR2 SVGEGT. Trimming removed 5 bases at V and 3 bases at J, with 14 bases between.

This clone came up a few times. The chain is built from TRBV6-2 or TRBV6-3 and TRBJ1-1; 7 bases are shared with TRBD1. CDR1 and CDR2 from the germline V gene are MNHEY and SVGEGT. CDR3 length: 15 amino acids. V was clipped by 2 bases and J by 1 base; unmatched bases: 4. The CDR3 nucleotides read TGTGCCAGCAGTTACCTCGGGACAGAGAACACTGAAGCTTTCTTT. Protein product: CASSYLGTENTEAFF.

The V call is TRBV4-1, the J call TRBJ1-2; the D gene is possibly TRBD1 (6 bases). CDR3 length: 17 residues. V gave up 5 bases and J gave up 6 bases, with 25 bases separating them. The germline V gene encodes CDR1 MGHRA and CDR2 YSYEKL. Here the CDR3 reads CASSATPGGGREHGYTF. The CDR3 DNA reads as TGCGCCAGCAGCGCAACCCCAGGTGGGGGGCGGGAGCATGGCTACACCTTC.

This clone was detected only once. This chain joins TRBV9 and TRBJ1-1; 7 bases align to TRBD1. Looked up from germline, CDR1 is SGDLS and CDR2 is YYNGEE. Trimming removed 2 bases from V and 0 bases from J; junction bases left unmatched: 10. This CDR3 is built from 17 residues. The CDR3 protein is CASSVTGAAGMNTEAFF. The CDR3 DNA reads TGTGCCAGCAGCGTCACAGGGGCCGCCGGGATGAACACTGAAGCTTTCTTT.

The chain has TRBV23-1 and TRBJ2-4; a weak D match, TRBD1 (6 bases). TRBV23-1 is sorted into the ORF group, with uncertain function. Trimming removed 8 bases from V and 10 bases from J, with 18 bases in between. The CDR3 sequence is 13 residues long. The CDR3 DNA follows: TGCGCCAGCTCCTCCCGAGGACAGTCAATTCAGTACTTC. It translates to CASSSRGQSIQYF.

V gene TRBV10-3 combines with J gene TRBJ1-3; no definite D call. Trimming left V 6 bases short and J 0 bases short, with 18 bases between. Germline CDR1 is ENHRY and CDR2 is SYGVKD. This CDR3 has 17 residues. The CDR3 loop is CAISARERSGSGNTIYF. The CDR3 coding sequence is TGTGCCATCAGCGCCCGGGAACGATCGGGCTCTGGAAACACCATATATTTT.

The J gene is TRBJ2-7, the V gene TRBV6-5, with 7 bases matching TRBD1. The length of the CDR3 is 14 residues. With 0 bases clipped from V and 3 bases from J, the junction kept 2 bases outside the gene matches. Per germline, CDR1 MNHEY and CDR2 SVGAGI. CDR3 amino acids: CASSYSGGVYEQYF. CDR3 sequence (DNA): TGTGCCAGCAGTTACTCAGGGGGCGTCTACGAGCAGTACTTC.

The genes are TRBV19 and TRBJ1-2; 11 bases line up with TRBD1. The CDR3 length is 15 residues. Germline-derived CDR1 and CDR2 are LNHDA and SQIVND (reference sequence). J gave up 5 bases and V 3 bases, and 5 bases lay outside the gene matches. CDR3 coding DNA: TGTGCCAGTAGTATCACGGGGACAGGGGGGTATGGCTACACCTTC. Translated: CASSITGTGGYGYTF.

A single count supports this clone. This chain uses TRBV19 with TRBJ1-2; D call uncertain. The length of the CDR3 is 15 residues. With 6 bases removed from V and 5 bases from J, the gap between germline ends came to 19 bases. Germline CDR1 and CDR2: LNHDA and SQIVND (reference sequence). In DNA form, the CDR3 reads TGTGCCAGTAGAGGAGAAGCAAGTCCATTTTATGGCTACACCTTC. Translated: CASRGEASPFYGYTF.

J is TRBJ1-4 and V is TRBV7-6; D is possibly TRBD1 (6 bases). The CDR3 is made up of 15 amino acids. Germline V gives CDR1 SGHVS, CDR2 FNYEAQ. The ends were cut back, 5 bases at V and 8 bases at J, with 18 bases in the middle. DNA of the CDR3: TGTGCCAGCAGCGCCCGAACAGGGAGCTACGAAAAACTGTTTTTT. Translating gives CASSARTGSYEKLFF.

The gene calls are TRBV21-1 and TRBJ2-7; the table assigns TRBD1, which was not confirmed against the DNA. TRBV21-1 is given as a pseudogene. The CDR3 length is 16 residues. Written as DNA, the CDR3 is TGTGCCAGCAGCAGTATCGGGACAGGGATATCCTACGAGCAGTACTTC. Its translation is CASSSIGTGISYEQYF.

This sequence joins TRBV7-3 and TRBJ2-1; the match to TRBD2 covers 12 bases. CDR3 length: 16 amino acids. J lost 6 bases, V lost 4 bases, and 7 bases had no gene match. CDR1 and CDR2 (germline): SGHTA, FQGTGA. The DNA for the CDR3 is TGTGCCAGCAGCTCGTGGACTAGCGGGACGACCAATGAGCAGTTCTTC. Translated, it gives CASSSWTSGTTNEQFF.

The chain carries TRBV19 and TRBJ2-6, with no clear D. CDR3 length: 15 amino acids. Trimming pared 5 bases from V and 0 bases from J, leaving 8 bases between. Germline-derived CDR1 and CDR2 are LNHDA and SQIVND (reference sequence). CDR3 DNA: TGTGCCAGTAGTCTAAAGTCCTCTGGGGCCAACGTCCTGACTTTC. Translating gives CASSLKSSGANVLTF.

This chain joins TRBV5-1 and TRBJ2-2, with a weak D call TRBD1 (5 bases). CDR3 size: 13 residues. V was cut by 0 bases and J by 7 bases, with 7 bases left in between. CDR1 is SGHRS, CDR2 YFSETQ, per germline. Written as DNA, the CDR3 is TGCGCCAGCAGCTTGGGACAGCGCGGGGAGCTGTTTTTT. The encoded protein is CASSLGQRGELFF. The full variable domain, with the rest looked up from reference TRBV5-1 and TRBJ2-2, is KAGVTQTPRYLIKTRGQQVTLSCSPISGHRSVSWYQQTPGQGLQFLFEYFSETQRNKGNFPGRFSGRQFSNSRSEMNVSTLELGDSALYLCASSLGQRGELFFGEGSRLTVL.

This chain joins TRBV5-1 and TRBJ2-5; 13 bases match TRBD2. Germline CDR1 reads SGHRS; CDR2 reads YFSETQ. CDR3 length: 17 residues. The trim removed 0 bases at V and 7 bases at J, leaving 9 bases unmatched. DNA for the CDR3: TGCGCCAGCAGCTTGGAGGTGACTAGCGGGGGGCCAGGGACCCAGTACTTC. It encodes CASSLEVTSGGPGTQYF.

This chain links TRBV24-1 with TRBJ1-1; 9 bases are a match to TRBD1. Trimming cost V 5 bases and J 11 bases; bases outside gene matches: 8. The germline V gene has CDR1 KGHDR and CDR2 SFDVKD. This CDR3 contains 13 residues. The CDR3 coding sequence is TGTGCCACCAGTGCCCAACAGGGGGCTAGCGCTTTCTTT. This encodes CATSAQQGASAFF.

The rearrangement joins TRBV19 to TRBJ2-7; tentatively, D is TRBD1 (6 bases). This CDR3 spans 14 amino acids. The V end lost 6 bases, the J end lost 3 bases, and 15 bases lay between the germline ends. Germline CDR1 reads LNHDA; CDR2 reads SQIVND (reference sequence). CDR3 sequence: CASSPQGSNYEQYF. The CDR3 coding sequence is TGTGCCAGTAGCCCCCAGGGGAGTAACTACGAGCAGTACTTC.